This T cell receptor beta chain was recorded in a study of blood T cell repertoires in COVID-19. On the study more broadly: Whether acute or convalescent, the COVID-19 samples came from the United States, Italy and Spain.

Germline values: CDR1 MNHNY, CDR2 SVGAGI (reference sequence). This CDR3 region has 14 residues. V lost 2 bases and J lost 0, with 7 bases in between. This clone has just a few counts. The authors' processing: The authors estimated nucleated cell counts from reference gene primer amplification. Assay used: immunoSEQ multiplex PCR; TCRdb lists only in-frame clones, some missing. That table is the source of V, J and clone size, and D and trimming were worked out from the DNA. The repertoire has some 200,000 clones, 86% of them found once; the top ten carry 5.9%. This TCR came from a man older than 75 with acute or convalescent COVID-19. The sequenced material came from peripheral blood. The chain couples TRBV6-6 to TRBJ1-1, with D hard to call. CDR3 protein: CASSYEQLNTEAFF. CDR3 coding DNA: TGTGCCAGCAGTTACGAACAGTTGAACACTGAAGCTTTCTTT.